This passage covers 15 T cell receptor beta chains from one sample sequenced in a study of T cells in Graves' hyperthyroidism and ophthalmopathy (dated by TCRdb to about 2019). The method behind the library was multiplex PCR. The run used an Illumina HiSeq 2000. TCR beta CDR3 regions were amplified from RNA transcripts. The TCR CDR3 was subjected to a first round of RT-PCR using the HTBI primer set and the Qiagen OneStep RT-PCR kit. Using fastp trimming at Q25 and MiXCR clonotype assembly, TCRdb reanalyzed the public sequencing data and kept in-frame beta chains. Every CDR3 protein is listed once, alongside the most common genes and DNA of its rows. This sample lists approximately 270,000 distinct CDR3 sequences; roughly 15% were detected once. Jointly, the top ten make up 10% to 15% of the sample. Sequenced sample: blood. These receptors were collected from a middle-aged woman with Graves' hyperthyroidism that later progressed to Graves' ophthalmopathy.

This clonotype was seen repeatedly, ten times or more. The chain couples TRBV7-2 to TRBJ2-7; 13 bases agree with TRBD2. The CDR3 consists of 16 residues. Germline loops: CDR1 SGHTA, CDR2 FQGNSA. J lost 6 bases, V lost 2 bases, and 7 bases had no gene match. The CDR3 here is CASSLSRTSGSIEQYF. The CDR3 coding sequence is TGTGCCAGCAGCTTATCTCGGACTAGCGGGAGTATCGAGCAGTACTTC.

The table lists this clonotype with a few counts. J is TRBJ1-6 and V is TRBV5-7; weak D call: TRBD1 (5 bases). TRBV5-7 is labeled an ORF, and its function is uncertain. This CDR3 contains 16 residues. The V end lost 4 bases, the J end lost 9 bases, and 20 bases lay between the germline ends. The CDR3 sequence: CASSRGRMSCGSPLHF. DNA for the CDR3: TGTGCCAGCAGCCGGGGACGGATGTCCTGTGGTTCACCCCTCCACTTT.

With regard to this clonotype: It may be a read error: a sequence one base away is much more abundant. The CDR3 ends on some other residue instead of the conserved phenylalanine or tryptophan, so this is likely a read error. The V gene is TRBV5-5, the J gene TRBJ1-4; D perhaps matches TRBD1 (6 bases). V was trimmed by 4 bases and J by 4 bases, leaving 14 bases between them. CDR3 length: 15 amino acids. Germline V gene data show CDR1 as SGHKS and CDR2 as YYEKEE (reference sequence). CDR3 sequence (DNA): TGTGCCAGCAGCCCGGAGAGACAGGTTAATGAAAAACTGTTTTCT. This translates into CASSPERQVNEKLFS.

This clonotype was observed at least ten times. The V gene is TRBV19, the J gene TRBJ2-1; D gene uncertain. This CDR3 is built from 13 residues. Germline V CDR1 and CDR2: LNHDA, SQIVND (reference sequence). V was shortened by 3 bases and J by 7 bases, with 10 bases between the two germline ends. In nucleotides, the CDR3 is TGTGCCAGTAGTATGTGGGCCGCTAATGAGCAGTTCTTC. Translating gives CASSMWAANEQFF.

This clonotype turned up a few times. This rearrangement joins TRBV6-1 to TRBJ2-2, with D possibly being TRBD1 or TRBD2 (5 bases each). V was cut by 7 bases and J by 1 base, with 13 bases left in between. The CDR3 has 15 residues. Germline values: CDR1 MNHNS, CDR2 SASEGT. The CDR3: CASKFDGGNTGELFF. CDR3 in DNA: TGTGCCAGCAAGTTCGATGGGGGGAACACCGGGGAGCTGTTTTTT.

J is TRBJ1-1 and V is TRBV7-3; 9 nucleotides line up with TRBD1. The CDR3 is 15 amino acids. V shed 7 bases and J 7 bases; nucleotides not matched to a gene: 13. The germline gives CDR1 SGHTA, CDR2 FQGTGA. CDR3 loop: CASNRGREGHYEAFF. The CDR3 DNA sequence: TGTGCCAGCAACAGGGGGCGCGAGGGCCACTATGAAGCTTTCTTT. Full variable domain (remainder filled in from reference TRBV7-3 and TRBJ1-1): GAGVSQTPSNKVTEKGKYVELRCDPISGHTALYWYRQSLGQGPEFLIYFQGTGAADDSGLPNDRFFAVRPEGSVSTLKIQRTERGDSAVYLCASNRGREGHYEAFFGQGTRLTVV.

This chain links TRBV18 with TRBJ1-2; D remains unclear. The V end lost 2 bases, the J end lost 3 bases, and 7 bases lay between the germline ends. CDR3 length: 13 residues. Per the germline V gene, CDR1 is KGHSH and CDR2 is LQKENI. The CDR3 bases are TGTGCCAGCTCACCAGGCCGTGACTATGGCTACACCTTC. It yields the protein CASSPGRDYGYTF.

A remark on this clonotype: Being one base from a much bigger clone, this may be a read error. This chain connects TRBV19 to TRBJ2-1; unclear D gene. This CDR3 region has 12 residues. Germline V lookup: CDR1 LNHDA, CDR2 SQIVND (reference sequence). Trimming took 3 bases from V and 9 from J, leaving 9 bases between them. The CDR3 DNA reads as TGTGCCAGTAGTATCGATGGTGCTGAGCAGTTCTTC. It encodes CASSIDGAEQFF.

This clonotype was seen many times. The rearrangement uses TRBV11-2 and TRBJ1-1; D uncertain. V lost 5 bases to trimming and J lost 11 bases, with 18 bases between them. The germline V gene has CDR1 SGHAT and CDR2 FQNNGV. CDR3 length: 13 amino acids. The CDR3 sequence is CASSPEPLILAFF. The DNA for the CDR3 is TGTGCCAGCAGCCCAGAGCCCTTAATTTTGGCTTTCTTT.

This clonotype was recorded many times. The chain joins TRBV11-2 to TRBJ2-2; D uncertain. CDR1 SGHAT and CDR2 FQNNGV come from the germline V gene. Trimming stripped 7 bases from V and 3 bases from J, with 15 bases between. The CDR3 has 15 amino acids. CDR3 loop: CASNYGDKDTGELFF. The CDR3 DNA follows: TGTGCCAGCAACTATGGGGATAAGGACACCGGGGAGCTGTTTTTT.

This clonotype appeared many times. The genes are TRBV2 and TRBJ2-7, with TRBD2 matching 9 bases. The trim removed 4 bases at V and 3 bases at J, leaving 7 bases unmatched. The CDR3 has 15 residues. Per the germline V gene, CDR1 is SNHLY and CDR2 is FYNNEI. CDR3 DNA sequence: TGTGCCAGCAGTGGGTTGCGGGAGGGCTTCTACGAGCAGTACTTC. Translated, it gives CASSGLREGFYEQYF.

This clonotype has a count of ten or more. This chain connects TRBV5-1 to TRBJ2-2; D may match TRBD1 or TRBD2 (5 bases each). Germline loops: CDR1 SGHRS, CDR2 YFSETQ. CDR3 size: 15 residues. V was clipped by 3 bases and J by 0 bases, with 9 bases between them. The CDR3 DNA reads TGCGCCAGCAGCTCCACGGGACCGAACACCGGGGAGCTGTTTTTT. As protein: CASSSTGPNTGELFF.

Ten or more counts support this clonotype. V and J are TRBV18 and TRBJ1-3; unclear D gene. Trimming pared 3 bases from V and 3 bases from J, leaving 15 bases between. Germline V gene data show CDR1 as KGHSH and CDR2 as LQKENI. The CDR3 is made up of 16 amino acids. CDR3 bases: TGTGCCAGCTCACCGCAGATGCTCGCGAGTGGAAACACCATATATTTT. Translation: CASSPQMLASGNTIYF.

This chain joins TRBV27 and TRBJ2-2; D possibly corresponds to TRBD2 (6 bases). The V end was cut by 1 base, the J end by 5 bases, with 14 bases between. This CDR3 region has 16 residues. From germline, CDR1 is MNHEY and CDR2 SMNVEV (reference sequence). This chain's CDR3 is CASSLLWGEKTGELFF. CDR3 bases: TGTGCCAGCAGTTTATTATGGGGGGAGAAGACCGGGGAGCTGTTTTTT.

This clonotype was detected ten times or more. The V and J genes are TRBV4-1 and TRBJ1-1, with a possible D match to TRBD1 (5 bases). V lost 1 base to trimming and J lost 4 bases, with 10 bases between them. The length of the CDR3 is 14 residues. CDR1 MGHRA and CDR2 YSYEKL come from the germline V gene. CDR3 loop: CASSQVPGGTEAFF. In DNA, the CDR3 is TGCGCCAGCAGCCAAGTCCCCGGGGGCACTGAAGCTTTCTTT.